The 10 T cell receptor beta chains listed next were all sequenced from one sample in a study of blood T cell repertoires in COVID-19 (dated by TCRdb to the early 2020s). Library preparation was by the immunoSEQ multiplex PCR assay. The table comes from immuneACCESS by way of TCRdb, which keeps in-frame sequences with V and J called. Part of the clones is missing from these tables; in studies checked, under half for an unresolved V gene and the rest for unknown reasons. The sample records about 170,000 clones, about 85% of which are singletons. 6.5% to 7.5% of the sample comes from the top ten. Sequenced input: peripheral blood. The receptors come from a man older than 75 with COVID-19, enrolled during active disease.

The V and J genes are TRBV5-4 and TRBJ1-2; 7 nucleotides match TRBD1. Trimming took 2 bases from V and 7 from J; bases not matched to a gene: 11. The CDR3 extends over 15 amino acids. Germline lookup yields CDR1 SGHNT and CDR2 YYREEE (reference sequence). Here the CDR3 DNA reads TGTGCCAGCAGCTTCCGTGACAGGGTAACGGGTGGCTACACCTTC. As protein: CASSFRDRVTGGYTF.

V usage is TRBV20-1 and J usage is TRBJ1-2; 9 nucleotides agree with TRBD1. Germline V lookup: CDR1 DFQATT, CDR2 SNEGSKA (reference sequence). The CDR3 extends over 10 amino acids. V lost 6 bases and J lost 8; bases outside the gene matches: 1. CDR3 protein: CSAGQGGYTF. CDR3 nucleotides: TGCAGTGCGGGACAGGGAGGCTACACCTTC.

In nucleotides, the CDR3 is TGTGCCAGCAGCCAAGTCTCGGGGGAGGGCTACACCTTC. Translated: CASSQVSGEGYTF. The rearrangement joins TRBV4-2 to TRBJ1-2, with a weak D call TRBD1 (5 bases). The CDR3 contains 13 residues. Trimming cost V 1 base and J 8 bases, with 11 bases left between them. Germline V CDR1 and CDR2: LGHNA, YNFKEQ.

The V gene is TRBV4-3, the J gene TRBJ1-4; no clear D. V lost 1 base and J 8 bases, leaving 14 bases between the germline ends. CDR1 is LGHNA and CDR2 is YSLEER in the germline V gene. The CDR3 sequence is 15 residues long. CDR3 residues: CASSQGTRRGEKLFF. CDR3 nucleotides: TGCGCCAGCAGCCAAGGGACGAGGCGGGGAGAAAAACTGTTTTTT.

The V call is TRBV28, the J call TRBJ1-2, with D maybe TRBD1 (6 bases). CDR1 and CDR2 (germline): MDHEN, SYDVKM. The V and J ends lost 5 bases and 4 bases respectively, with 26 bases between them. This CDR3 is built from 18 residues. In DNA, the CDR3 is TGTGCCAGCAGTCCCTCCGGGGAGGGGGGCGATTTTCCCTATGGCTACACCTTC. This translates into CASSPSGEGGDFPYGYTF.

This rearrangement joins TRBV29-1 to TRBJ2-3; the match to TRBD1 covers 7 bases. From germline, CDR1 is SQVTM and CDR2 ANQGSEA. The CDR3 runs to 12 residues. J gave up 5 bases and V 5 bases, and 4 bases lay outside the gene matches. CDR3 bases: TGCAGCGTTCGAGGGGGCGAAGATACGCAGTATTTT. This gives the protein CSVRGGEDTQYF.

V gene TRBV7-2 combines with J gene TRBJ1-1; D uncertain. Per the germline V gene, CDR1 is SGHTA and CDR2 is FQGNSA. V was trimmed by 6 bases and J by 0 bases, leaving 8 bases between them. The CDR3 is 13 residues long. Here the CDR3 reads CASRQSLNTEAFF. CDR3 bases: TGTGCCAGCAGACAGTCTTTGAACACTGAAGCTTTCTTT.

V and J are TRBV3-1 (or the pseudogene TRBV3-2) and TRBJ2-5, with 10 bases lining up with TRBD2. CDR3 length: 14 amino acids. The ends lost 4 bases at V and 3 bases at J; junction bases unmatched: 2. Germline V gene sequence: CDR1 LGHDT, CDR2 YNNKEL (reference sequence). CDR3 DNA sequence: TGTGCCAGCAGCCCCGGGACTAGCGAAGAGACCCAGTACTTC. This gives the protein CASSPGTSEETQYF.

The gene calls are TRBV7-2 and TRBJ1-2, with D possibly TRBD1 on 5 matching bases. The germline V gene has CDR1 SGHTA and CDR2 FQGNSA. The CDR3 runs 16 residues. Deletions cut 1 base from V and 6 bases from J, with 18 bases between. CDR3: CASSLGLYTGVDGYTF. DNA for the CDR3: TGTGCCAGCAGCTTAGGCCTGTATACGGGGGTGGATGGCTACACCTTC.

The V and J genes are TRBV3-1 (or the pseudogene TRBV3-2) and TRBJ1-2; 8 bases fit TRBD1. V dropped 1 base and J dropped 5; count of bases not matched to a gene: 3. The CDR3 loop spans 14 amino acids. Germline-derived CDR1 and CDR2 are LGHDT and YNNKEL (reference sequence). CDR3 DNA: TGTGCCAGCAGCCAAGTCGGGACAGGATATGGCTACACCTTC. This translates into CASSQVGTGYGYTF.